The 9 T cell receptor beta chains in this list originate from one sample, sequenced in a study of vaccination effects on CD4 cells after COVID-19 (dated by TCRdb to between 2021 and 2024). These TCRs' antigens remain unknown. In the ViraFEST assay, PBMC were stimulated with viral peptide pools, and TCR sequencing was then used to find antigen-specific CD4+ T cell clonotypes based on their expansion. After around ten days of culture, CD4+ T cells were isolated with the EasySep CD4+ T cell isolation kit. PCR-confirmed SARS-CoV-2 infection had occurred in convalescent patients between March and December 2020, before the Alpha, Beta and Delta variants emerged in the United States. Receptor amplification or capture employed the immunoSEQ multiplex PCR assay. The clones in this table, taken by TCRdb from immuneACCESS, are in-frame only. Not every clone is retained; where verified, under half of the shortfall comes from an unresolved V gene, and the cause of the rest is unknown. Here the sample has under 70,000 clones; 76% occur a single time. Jointly, the top ten make up 5% to 6.5% of the sample.

Here the sequenced sample was CD4+ T cells from PBMCs cultured with HIV peptides, taken before COVID-19 vaccination. The sample's cell subset or site label, decoded: HIV-1 Nef peptide pool negative control/reference culture. These receptors originate from a human donor who had a prior SARS-CoV-2 infection.

The rearrangement uses TRBV13 and TRBJ2-3; tentatively, D is TRBD2 (5 bases). From germline, CDR1 is PRHDT and CDR2 FYEKMQ (reference sequence). Trimming left V 7 bases short and J 6 bases short, with 14 bases between. This CDR3 has 13 residues. The CDR3 sequence: CASTQRTGDTQYF. CDR3 DNA: TGTGCCAGCACCCAGAGGACTGGGGATACGCAGTATTTT.

This clone was counted only a few times. The rearrangement links TRBV3-1 (or the pseudogene TRBV3-2) to TRBJ1-6; D not resolved. Trimming shortened V by 2 bases and J by 7 bases, and 6 bases separated the two germline ends. The germline V gene encodes CDR1 LGHDT and CDR2 YNNKEL (reference sequence). The CDR3 sequence is 13 residues long. The CDR3 is CASSQQQNSPLHF. The CDR3 bases are TGTGCCAGCAGCCAACAGCAGAATTCACCCCTCCACTTT.

The V gene is TRBV3-1 (or the pseudogene TRBV3-2), the J gene TRBJ2-1, with D possibly being TRBD2 (5 bases). Trimming removed 0 bases at V and 5 bases at J, with 23 bases between. The CDR3 has 19 amino acids. Looked up from germline, CDR1 is LGHDT and CDR2 is YNNKEL (reference sequence). DNA for the CDR3: TGTGCCAGCAGCCAAGATAGGGCGGGCGCTCATACAATAAACAATGAGCAGTTCTTC. Encoded protein: CASSQDRAGAHTINNEQFF.

The chain is built from TRBV6-1 and TRBJ1-3; tentatively, D is TRBD1 (5 bases). This CDR3 is built from 17 residues. Trimming stripped 2 bases from V and 4 bases from J, with 18 bases between. The germline gives CDR1 MNHNS, CDR2 SASEGT. CDR3 nucleotides: TGTGCCAGCAGTGAACTCTTGGCGGGACGGGGAGGAAACACCATATATTTT. Its translation: CASSELLAGRGGNTIYF.

The V and J genes are TRBV4-2 and TRBJ2-7; 7 nucleotides agree with TRBD1. J gave up 2 bases and V 4 bases, and 8 bases lay outside the gene matches. Per the germline V gene, CDR1 is LGHNA and CDR2 is YNFKEQ. This CDR3 comprises 15 residues. As DNA, the CDR3 is TGTGCCAGCAGCCCAAGGACAGGATCGACCTACGAGCAGTACTTC. Translated: CASSPRTGSTYEQYF.

The chain joins TRBV6-4 to TRBJ1-1; tentative D call: TRBD1 (5 bases). V lost 7 bases to trimming and J lost 0 bases, with 15 bases between them. The CDR3 is 15 amino acids. Germline V gene data show CDR1 as MRHNA and CDR2 as SNTAGT. CDR3 nucleotides: TGTGCCAGCAAGACCCGGGACCCCTTGAACACTGAAGCTTTCTTT. This encodes CASKTRDPLNTEAFF.

The CDR3 loop reads CASSPTGEDSPLHF. DNA of the CDR3: TGTGCCAGCTCTCCCACAGGGGAGGATTCACCCCTCCACTTT. The V and J genes are TRBV18 and TRBJ1-6, with TRBD1 matching over 7 bases. The germline V gene has CDR1 KGHSH and CDR2 LQKENI. The CDR3 covers 14 residues. V was pared by 6 bases and J by 8 bases, with 7 bases of the junction left unmatched.

In its sample, this clone was seen once. The chain carries TRBV11-3 and TRBJ2-7; perhaps TRBD1 as D (6 bases). In germline, CDR1 is SGHNT, CDR2 YENEEA. The length of the CDR3 is 15 residues. Trimming took off 7 bases at V and 2 bases at J, with 18 bases between the two ends. CDR3 in DNA: TGTGCCAGCACCTCGACAGGACAGTTCACCTACGAGCAGTACTTC. It specifies CASTSTGQFTYEQYF.

The rearrangement uses TRBV27 and TRBJ2-1; D is possibly TRBD1 (5 bases). This CDR3 is 14 amino acids long. The V end lost 2 bases, the J end lost 6 bases, and 11 bases lay between the germline ends. Germline V gene sequence: CDR1 MNHEY, CDR2 SMNVEV (reference sequence). Here the CDR3 reads CASSLKGYGNEQFF. CDR3 bases: TGTGCCAGCAGTTTAAAGGGGTATGGCAATGAGCAGTTCTTC.